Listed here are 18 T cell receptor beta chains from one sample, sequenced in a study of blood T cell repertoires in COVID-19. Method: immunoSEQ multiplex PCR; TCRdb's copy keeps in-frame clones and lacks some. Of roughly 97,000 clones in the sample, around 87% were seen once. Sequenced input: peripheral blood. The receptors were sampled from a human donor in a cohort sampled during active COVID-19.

In DNA form, the CDR3 reads TGCAGCCTGGAGGTTGGGGGCTTCAATGAGCAGTTCTTC. It codes for CSLEVGGFNEQFF. The chain is built from TRBV29-1 and TRBJ2-1; D may be TRBD1 (6 bases). Germline CDR1 is SQVTM and CDR2 is ANQGSEA. V dropped 8 bases and J dropped 6 bases, with 17 bases sitting between them. The CDR3 loop spans 13 amino acids.

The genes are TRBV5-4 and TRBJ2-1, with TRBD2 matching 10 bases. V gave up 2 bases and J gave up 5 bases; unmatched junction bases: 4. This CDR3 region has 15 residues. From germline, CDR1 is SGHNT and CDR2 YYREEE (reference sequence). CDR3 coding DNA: TGTGCCAGCAGCTTTACTAGCGGGGTTGACAATGAGCAGTTCTTC. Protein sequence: CASSFTSGVDNEQFF.

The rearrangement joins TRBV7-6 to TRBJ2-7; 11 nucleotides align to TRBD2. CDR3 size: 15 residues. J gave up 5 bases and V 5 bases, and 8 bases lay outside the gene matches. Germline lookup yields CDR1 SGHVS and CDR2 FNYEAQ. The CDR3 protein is CASSLTSGSRNEQYF. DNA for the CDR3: TGTGCCAGCAGCCTCACTAGCGGGAGTCGGAACGAGCAGTACTTC.

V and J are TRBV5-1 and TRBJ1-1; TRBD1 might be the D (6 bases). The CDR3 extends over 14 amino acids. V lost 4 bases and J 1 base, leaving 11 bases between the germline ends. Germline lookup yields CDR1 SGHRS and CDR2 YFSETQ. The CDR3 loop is CASSGTGPNTEAFF. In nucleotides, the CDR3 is TGCGCCAGCAGCGGTACAGGGCCGAACACTGAAGCTTTCTTT.

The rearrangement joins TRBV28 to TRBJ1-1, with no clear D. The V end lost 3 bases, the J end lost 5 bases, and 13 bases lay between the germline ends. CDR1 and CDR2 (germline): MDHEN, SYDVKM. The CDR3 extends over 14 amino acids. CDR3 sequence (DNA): TGTGCCAGCAGTTTGGGGAGGATTCGGACTGAAGCTTTCTTT. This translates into CASSLGRIRTEAFF.

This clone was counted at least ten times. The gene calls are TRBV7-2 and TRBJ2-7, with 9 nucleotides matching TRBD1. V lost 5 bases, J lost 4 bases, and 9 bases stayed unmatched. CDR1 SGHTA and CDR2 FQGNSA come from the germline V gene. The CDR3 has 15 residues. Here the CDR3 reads CASSPQGALPYEQYF. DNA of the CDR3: TGTGCCAGCAGCCCACAGGGGGCATTACCTTACGAGCAGTACTTC.

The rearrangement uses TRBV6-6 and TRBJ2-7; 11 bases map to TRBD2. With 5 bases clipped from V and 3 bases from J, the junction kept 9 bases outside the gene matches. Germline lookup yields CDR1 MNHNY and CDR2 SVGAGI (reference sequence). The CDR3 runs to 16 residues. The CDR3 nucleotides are TGTGCCAGCAGTCGACCTAGCGGGAGGACTGACTACGAGCAGTACTTC. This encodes CASSRPSGRTDYEQYF.

Written as DNA, the CDR3 is TGTGCCAGCAGTTCGACAGGGAATCAGCCCCAGCATTTT. This translates into CASSSTGNQPQHF. The chain carries TRBV2 and TRBJ1-5; 7 nucleotides align to TRBD1. V trimming: 5 bases; J trimming: 4 bases; junction bases outside the gene matches: 2. The CDR3 covers 13 residues. Germline assignment: CDR1 SNHLY and CDR2 FYNNEI.

The CDR3 loop is CASSFGGRTGELFF. CDR3 DNA: TGCGCCAGCAGCTTTGGGGGCAGGACCGGGGAGCTGTTTTTT. V gene TRBV5-1 combines with J gene TRBJ2-2, with TRBD1 as a possible D gene (6 bases). With 2 bases removed from V and 5 bases from J, the gap between germline ends came to 10 bases. Germline V CDR1 and CDR2: SGHRS, YFSETQ. The CDR3 has 14 residues.

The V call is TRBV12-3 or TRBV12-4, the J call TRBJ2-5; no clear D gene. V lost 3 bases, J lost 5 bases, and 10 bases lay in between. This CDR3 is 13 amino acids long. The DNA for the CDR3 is TGTGCCAGCAGTTTGAGGTCGTCGGAGACCCAGTACTTC. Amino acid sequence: CASSLRSSETQYF.

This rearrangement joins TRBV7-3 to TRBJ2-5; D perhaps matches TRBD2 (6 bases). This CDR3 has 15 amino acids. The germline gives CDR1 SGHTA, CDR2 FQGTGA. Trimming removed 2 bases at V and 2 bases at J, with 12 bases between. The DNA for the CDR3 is TGTGCCAGCAGCTTAGGGCTAGCGTCGCAAGAGACCCAGTACTTC. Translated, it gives CASSLGLASQETQYF.

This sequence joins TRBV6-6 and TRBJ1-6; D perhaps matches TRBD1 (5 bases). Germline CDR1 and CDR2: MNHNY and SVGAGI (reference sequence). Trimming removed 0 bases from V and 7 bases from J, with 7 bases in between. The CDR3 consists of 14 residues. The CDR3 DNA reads TGTGCCAGCAGTTACTCGGAGGGGAATTCACCCCTCCACTTT. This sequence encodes CASSYSEGNSPLHF.

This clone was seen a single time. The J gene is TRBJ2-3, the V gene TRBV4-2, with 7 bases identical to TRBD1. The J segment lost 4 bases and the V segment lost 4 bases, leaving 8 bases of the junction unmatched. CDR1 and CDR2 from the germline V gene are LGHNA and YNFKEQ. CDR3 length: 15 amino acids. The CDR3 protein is CASSPTGVGPDTQYF. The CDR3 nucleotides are TGTGCCAGCAGCCCCACAGGGGTGGGTCCAGATACGCAGTATTTT.

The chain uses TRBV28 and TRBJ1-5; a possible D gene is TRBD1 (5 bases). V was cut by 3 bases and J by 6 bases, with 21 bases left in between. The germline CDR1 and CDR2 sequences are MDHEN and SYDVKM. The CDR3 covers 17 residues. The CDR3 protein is CASSFFGGSPQSQPQHF. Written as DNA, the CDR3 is TGTGCCAGCAGTTTTTTCGGGGGATCCCCCCAATCTCAGCCCCAGCATTTT.

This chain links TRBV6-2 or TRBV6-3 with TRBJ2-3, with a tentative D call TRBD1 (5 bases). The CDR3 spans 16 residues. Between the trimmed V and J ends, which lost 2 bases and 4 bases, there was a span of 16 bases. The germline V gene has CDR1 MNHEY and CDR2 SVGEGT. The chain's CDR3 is CASSYRGRTSSDTQYF. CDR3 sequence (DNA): TGTGCCAGCAGTTACAGGGGCAGAACCTCTTCAGATACGCAGTATTTT.

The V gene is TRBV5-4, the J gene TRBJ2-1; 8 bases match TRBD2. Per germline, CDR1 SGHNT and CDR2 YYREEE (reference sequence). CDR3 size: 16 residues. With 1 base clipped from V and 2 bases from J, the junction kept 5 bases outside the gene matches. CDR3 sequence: CASSLLGLVTYNEQFF. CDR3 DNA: TGTGCCAGCAGCTTGTTGGGACTAGTTACCTACAATGAGCAGTTCTTC.

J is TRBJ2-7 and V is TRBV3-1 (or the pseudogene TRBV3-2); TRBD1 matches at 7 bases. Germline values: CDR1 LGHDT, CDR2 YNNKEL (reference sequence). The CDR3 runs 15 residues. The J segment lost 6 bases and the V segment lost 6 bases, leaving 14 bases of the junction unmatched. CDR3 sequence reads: CASRPSTGERSEQYF. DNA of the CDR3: TGTGCCAGCAGGCCGTCAACAGGGGAACGCAGCGAGCAGTACTTC.

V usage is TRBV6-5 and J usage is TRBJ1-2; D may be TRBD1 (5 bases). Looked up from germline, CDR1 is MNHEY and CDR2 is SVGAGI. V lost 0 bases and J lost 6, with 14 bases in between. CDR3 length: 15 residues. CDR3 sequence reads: CASSYSGSWGDGYTF. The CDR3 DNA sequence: TGTGCCAGCAGTTACTCGGGTTCCTGGGGCGATGGCTACACCTTC.